The sequence of this T cell receptor (beta chain) was determined in a study of radiation and T cells in renal cell carcinoma. Some clones are missing from TCRdb's copy, which holds only in-frame ones; the method was immunoSEQ multiplex PCR. Here the sample spans about 130,000 clones, around 81% being singletons. In the case of this clone: No antigen is known for it.

V was clipped by 3 bases and J by 7 bases; unmatched bases: 15. Germline V gene data show CDR1 as SGDLS and CDR2 as YYNGEE. This CDR3 comprises 17 residues. Time point described: blood 2 weeks post-SBRT. The treatment is: 15 Gy SBRT to primary tumor, nephrectomy 4 weeks later. Blood was sampled at baseline, 2 weeks and 4 weeks after SBRT. The study, taken as a whole, reports: In blood, top tumor clones expanded by 2 weeks, shrinking by 4.

The receptor's source is a man in his forties or fifties with renal cell carcinoma. The chain is built from TRBV9 and TRBJ1-2; 10 bases agree with TRBD1. The specimen was blood, collected from a patient whose treatment included radiotherapy and nephrectomy. DNA of the CDR3: TGTGCCAGCAGCGCGAGGACAGGGGGTGACGTTGATCCTGGCTACACCTTC. This translates into CASSARTGGDVDPGYTF.